Given below is one T cell receptor beta chain in context. Its antigen is currently not known. Base-call qualities are not available, and no considerably larger clone is one nucleotide away. The sample comes from a study of immune evolution from preneoplasia to lung adenocarcinoma (dated by TCRdb to the early 2020s). A note on the overall study: No AAH lesions showed HLA loss of heterozygosity, compared with 6% to 7.5% of AIS, less than 18% of MIA and about a third of ADC lesions. Resected precursor lesions (AAH, AIS, MIA) and invasive adenocarcinomas were compared against paired morphologically normal lung tissue. The overall cohort comprised 45 to 55 patients with pulmonary nodules who underwent surgical resection. POLYSOLVER was used to infer Class I HLA alleles from exome data, while LOHHLA was used to detect allele-specific HLA loss. The immune data were integrated with whole exome sequencing and methylation data from the same cohort of nodules. The study used immune gene expression, TCR sequencing and multiplex immunofluorescence to profile the immune contexture of lung adenocarcinoma precursors and invasive adenocarcinoma. TCR sequencing data were obtained from 51 patients. Sample size was determined by specimen availability and not by a prior power calculation. The study reported that fewer than 130 samples were used for TCR sequencing.

TCR beta CDR3 regions were sequenced from DNA using the immunoSEQ hsTCRbeta Kit. In the authors' own workflow: TCR sequencing data were analysed with the ImmunoSEQ Analyzer. T cell clonality was calculated on productive rearrangements as 1 minus Pielou's evenness. T cell diversity was measured with the inverse Simpson index on productive templates. T cell density was defined as TCR beta template counts normalized to usable DNA, with usable DNA estimated by amplifying and sequencing housekeeping genes. Two-sided Kruskal-Wallis tests were used to compare TCR metrics between histologic stages. As stored in TCRdb, this immuneACCESS dataset retains in-frame rearrangements with V and J assigned. A fraction of the clones does not appear; measured against another copy, unresolved V genes explain less than half of the discrepancy, and the remainder lacks a known reason. For V, J and clone size, that table is used; D and trimming come from the DNA. For this sample the table gives 10,000 to 13,000 clones, of which around four fifths were detected only once. In total, the top ten clones hold approximately 3.5% of the sample.

At the junction V is shortened by 2 bases and J by 9 bases, with 14 bases in between. The CDR3 runs 13 amino acids, cysteine and phenylalanine included. The sequence is cut down to CDR3 DNA, 39 bases in frame from base 1. The germline V gene yields MDHEN for CDR1 and SYDVKM for CDR2. Between about 2013 and 2017, the patients underwent resection in either Japan or China. The histologic diagnosis of each case was independently confirmed on H&E slides by two lung cancer pathologists. Premalignant or tumor cells were enriched for nucleic acid extraction by macro-dissection performed after pathologic assessment. FFPE tissue was used for DNA isolation with the AllPrep DNA/RNA FFPE Kit. What the authors observed across the whole study: Top T cell clone frequencies were highest in normal lung and appeared to decrease progressively from AAH through AIS, MIA and invasive adenocarcinoma. Normal lung showed the highest clonality, whereas later-stage lesions appeared to have higher T cell density and diversity but lower clonality. The findings were based on association rather than direct causation, and larger cohorts with long-term follow-up and longitudinal biopsies were deemed needed. All patients were from Japan and China, so applicability to Western populations was uncertain. KRAS-mutant nodules showed the highest T cell clonality compared with EGFR-mutant or double wild-type lesions.

The receptor was isolated from a person between 65 and 79 years old with lung adenocarcinoma. Sequencing used FFPE minimally invasive lung adenocarcinoma tissue. The cell subset or site label for this specimen denotes: micro-invasive lung adenocarcinoma (MIA). The chain is assembled from TRBV28 and TRBJ2-7; the D element might be TRBD1 or TRBD2, as each aligns at 5 bases. This receptor has the CDR3 CASSLAWFGGQYF. The sequenced DNA is TGTGCCAGCAGTTTAGCGTGGTTTGGGGGGCAGTACTTC. Supplemented by the reference TRBV28 and TRBJ2-7 proteins around the CDR3, the complete variable domain is DVKVTQSSRYLVKRTGEKVFLECVQDMDHENMFWYRQDPGLGLRLIYFSYDVKMKEKGDIPEGYSVSREKKERFSLILESASTNQTSMYLCASSLAWFGGQYFGPGTRLTVT.